This T cell receptor beta chain appears in the sequencing data of a study of cytomegalovirus exposure and HLA in healthy donors. On this clone: The antigen remains undetermined.

This CDR3 contains 15 residues. Trimming cost V 5 bases and J 6 bases; bases outside gene matches: 10. Germline CDR1 KGHSH, CDR2 LQKENI. Primers included in the PCR were 60 Vbeta and 13 Jbeta primers. Sequencing used immunoSEQ multiplex PCR; TCRdb keeps in-frame clones, though not all of them. This table holds over 150,000 clones, more than 75% found once. General observations from the study: In a later analysis, DRB1 alleles had the most associated TCRs; HLA-C alleles the fewest. Three CMV-associated chains were confirmed in vitro to be specific for CMV antigens.

This TCR was sampled from a man aged 25 to 40 in good health and CMV-seropositive. Sequencing was done on a sample of PBMCs. The chain couples TRBV18 to TRBJ1-5; 7 bases match TRBD1. Written as DNA, the CDR3 is TGTGCCAGCTCATCCGACAGGGAAGCGGGTCAGCCCCAGCATTTT. Translating gives CASSSDREAGQPQHF.